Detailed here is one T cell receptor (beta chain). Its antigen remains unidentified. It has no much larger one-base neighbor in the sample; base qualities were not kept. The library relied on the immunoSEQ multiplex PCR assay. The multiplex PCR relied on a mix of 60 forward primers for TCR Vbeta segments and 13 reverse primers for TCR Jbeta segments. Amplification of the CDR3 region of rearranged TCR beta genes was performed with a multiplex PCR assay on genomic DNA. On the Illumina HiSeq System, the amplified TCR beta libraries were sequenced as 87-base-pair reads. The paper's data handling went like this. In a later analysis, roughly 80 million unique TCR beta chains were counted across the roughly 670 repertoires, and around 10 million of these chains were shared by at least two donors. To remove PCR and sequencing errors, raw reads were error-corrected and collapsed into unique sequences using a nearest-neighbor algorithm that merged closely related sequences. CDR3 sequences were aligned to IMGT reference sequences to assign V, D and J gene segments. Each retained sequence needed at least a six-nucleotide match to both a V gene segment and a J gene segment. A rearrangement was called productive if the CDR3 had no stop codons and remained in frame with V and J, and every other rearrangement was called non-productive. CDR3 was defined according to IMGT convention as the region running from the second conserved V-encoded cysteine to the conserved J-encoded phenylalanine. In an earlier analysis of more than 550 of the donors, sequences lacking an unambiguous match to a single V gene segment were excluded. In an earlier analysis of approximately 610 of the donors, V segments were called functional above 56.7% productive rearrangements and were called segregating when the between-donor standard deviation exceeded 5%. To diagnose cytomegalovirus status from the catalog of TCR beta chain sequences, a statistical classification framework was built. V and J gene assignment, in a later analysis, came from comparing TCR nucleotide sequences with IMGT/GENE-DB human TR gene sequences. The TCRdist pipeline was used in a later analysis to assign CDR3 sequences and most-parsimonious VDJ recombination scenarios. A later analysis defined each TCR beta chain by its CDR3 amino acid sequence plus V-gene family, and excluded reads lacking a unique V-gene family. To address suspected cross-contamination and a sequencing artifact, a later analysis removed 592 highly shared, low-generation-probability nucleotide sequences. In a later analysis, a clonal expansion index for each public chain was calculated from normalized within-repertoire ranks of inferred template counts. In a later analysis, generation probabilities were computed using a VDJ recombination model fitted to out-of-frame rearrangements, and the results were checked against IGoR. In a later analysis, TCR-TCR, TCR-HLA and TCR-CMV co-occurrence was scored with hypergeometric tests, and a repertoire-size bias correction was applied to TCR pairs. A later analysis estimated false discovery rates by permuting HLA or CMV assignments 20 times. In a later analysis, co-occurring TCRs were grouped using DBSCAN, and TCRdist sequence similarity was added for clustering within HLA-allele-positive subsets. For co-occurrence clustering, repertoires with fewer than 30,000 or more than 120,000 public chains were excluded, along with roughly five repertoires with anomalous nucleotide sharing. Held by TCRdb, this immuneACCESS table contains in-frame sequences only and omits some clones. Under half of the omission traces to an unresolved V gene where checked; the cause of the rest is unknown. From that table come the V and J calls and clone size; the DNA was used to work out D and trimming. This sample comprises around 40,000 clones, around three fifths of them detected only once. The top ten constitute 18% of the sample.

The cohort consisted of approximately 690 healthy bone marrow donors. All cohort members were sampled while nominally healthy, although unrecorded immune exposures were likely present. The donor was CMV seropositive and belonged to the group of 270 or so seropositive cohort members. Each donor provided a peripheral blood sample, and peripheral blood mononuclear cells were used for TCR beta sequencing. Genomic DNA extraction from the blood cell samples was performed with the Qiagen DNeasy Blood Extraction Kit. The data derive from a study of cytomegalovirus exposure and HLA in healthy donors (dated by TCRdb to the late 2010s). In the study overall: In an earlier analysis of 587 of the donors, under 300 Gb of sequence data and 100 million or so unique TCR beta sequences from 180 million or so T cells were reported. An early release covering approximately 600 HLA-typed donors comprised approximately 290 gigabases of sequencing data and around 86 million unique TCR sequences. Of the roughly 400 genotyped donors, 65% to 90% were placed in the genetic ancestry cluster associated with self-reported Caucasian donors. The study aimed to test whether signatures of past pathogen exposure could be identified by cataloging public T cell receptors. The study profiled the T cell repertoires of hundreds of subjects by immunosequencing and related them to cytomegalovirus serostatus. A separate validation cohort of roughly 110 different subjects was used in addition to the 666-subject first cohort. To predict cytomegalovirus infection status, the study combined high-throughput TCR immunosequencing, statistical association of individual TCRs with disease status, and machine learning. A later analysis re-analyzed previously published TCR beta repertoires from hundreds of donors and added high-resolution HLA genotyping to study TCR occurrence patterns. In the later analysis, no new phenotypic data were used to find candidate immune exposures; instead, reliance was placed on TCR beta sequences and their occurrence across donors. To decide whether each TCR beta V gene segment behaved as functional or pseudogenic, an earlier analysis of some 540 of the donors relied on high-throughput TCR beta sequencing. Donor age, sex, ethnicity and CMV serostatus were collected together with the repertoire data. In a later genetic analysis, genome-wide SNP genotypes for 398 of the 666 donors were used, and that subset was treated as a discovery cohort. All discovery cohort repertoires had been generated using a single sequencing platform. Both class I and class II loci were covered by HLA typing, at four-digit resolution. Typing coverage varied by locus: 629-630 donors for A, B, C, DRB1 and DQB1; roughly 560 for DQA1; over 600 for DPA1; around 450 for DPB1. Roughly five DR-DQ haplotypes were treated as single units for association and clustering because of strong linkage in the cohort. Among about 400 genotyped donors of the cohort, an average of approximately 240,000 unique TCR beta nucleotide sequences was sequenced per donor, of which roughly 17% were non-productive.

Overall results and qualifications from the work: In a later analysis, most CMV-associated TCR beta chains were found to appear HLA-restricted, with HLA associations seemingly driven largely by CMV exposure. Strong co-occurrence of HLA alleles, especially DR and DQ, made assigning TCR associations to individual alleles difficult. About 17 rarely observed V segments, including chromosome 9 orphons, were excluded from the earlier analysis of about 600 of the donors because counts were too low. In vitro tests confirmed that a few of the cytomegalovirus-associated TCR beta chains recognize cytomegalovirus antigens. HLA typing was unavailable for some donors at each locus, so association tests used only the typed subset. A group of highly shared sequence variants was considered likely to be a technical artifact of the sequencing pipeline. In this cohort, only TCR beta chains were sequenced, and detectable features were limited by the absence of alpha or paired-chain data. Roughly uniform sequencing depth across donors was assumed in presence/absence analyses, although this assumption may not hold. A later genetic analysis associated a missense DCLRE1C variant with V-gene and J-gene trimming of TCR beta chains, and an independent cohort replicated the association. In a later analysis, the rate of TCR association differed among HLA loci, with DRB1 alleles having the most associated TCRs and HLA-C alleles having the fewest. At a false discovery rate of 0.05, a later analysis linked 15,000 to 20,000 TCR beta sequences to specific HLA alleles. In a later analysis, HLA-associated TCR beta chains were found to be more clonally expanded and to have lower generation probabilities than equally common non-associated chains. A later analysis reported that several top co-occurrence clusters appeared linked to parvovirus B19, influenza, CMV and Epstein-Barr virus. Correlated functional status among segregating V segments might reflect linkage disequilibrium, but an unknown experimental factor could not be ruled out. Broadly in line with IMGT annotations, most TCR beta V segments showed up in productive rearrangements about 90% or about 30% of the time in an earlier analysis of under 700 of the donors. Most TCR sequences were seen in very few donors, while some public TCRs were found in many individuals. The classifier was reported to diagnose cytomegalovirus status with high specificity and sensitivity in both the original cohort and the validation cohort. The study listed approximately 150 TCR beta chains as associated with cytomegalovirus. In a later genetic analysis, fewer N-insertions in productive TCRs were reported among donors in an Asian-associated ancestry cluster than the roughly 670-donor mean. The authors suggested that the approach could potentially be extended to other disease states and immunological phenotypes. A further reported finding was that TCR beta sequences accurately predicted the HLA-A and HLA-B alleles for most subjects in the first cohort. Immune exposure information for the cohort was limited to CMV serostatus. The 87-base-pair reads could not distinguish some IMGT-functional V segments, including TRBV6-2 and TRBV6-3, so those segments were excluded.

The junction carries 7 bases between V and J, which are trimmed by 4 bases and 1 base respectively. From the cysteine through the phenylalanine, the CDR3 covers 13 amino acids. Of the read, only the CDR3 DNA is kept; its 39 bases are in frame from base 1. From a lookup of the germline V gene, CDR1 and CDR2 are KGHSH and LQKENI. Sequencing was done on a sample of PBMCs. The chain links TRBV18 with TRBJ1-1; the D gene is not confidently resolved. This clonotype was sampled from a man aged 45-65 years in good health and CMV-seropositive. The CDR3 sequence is CASSQGENTEAFF. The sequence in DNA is TGTGCCAGCTCACAGGGAGAGAACACTGAAGCTTTCTTT.